This T cell receptor (beta chain) was retrieved from a study of OX40 agonist ivuxolimab in advanced cancers. Study-level background: Given to patients was ivuxolimab, an agonistic anti-OX40 (CD134) antibody. Six ivuxolimab dose levels, 0.01 to 10 mg/kg, were given intravenously every 2 weeks.

Sequenced by immunoSEQ multiplex PCR; TCRdb stores in-frame clones only, minus some. The sample contains around 76,000 clones, about 89% of which appear only once. Germline V gene sequence: CDR1 MGHRA, CDR2 YSYEKL. The CDR3 is 14 residues long. V was cut by 2 bases and J by 14 bases, with 16 bases left in between. Patients were ineligible given autoimmune disease history or systemic immunosuppression. This TCR was sampled from an adult with an advanced solid tumor such as melanoma, head and neck, liver or kidney cancer. V usage is TRBV4-1 and J usage is TRBJ1-6; possibly TRBD1 for D (5 bases). The sample in question was CD4+ or CD8+ T cells sorted from blood, obtained in a trial of the OX40 agonist ivuxolimab. The CDR3 loop reads CASSQFAGTGTLHF. The CDR3 nucleotides are TGCGCCAGCAGCCAATTCGCAGGGACCGGGACCCTCCACTTT.